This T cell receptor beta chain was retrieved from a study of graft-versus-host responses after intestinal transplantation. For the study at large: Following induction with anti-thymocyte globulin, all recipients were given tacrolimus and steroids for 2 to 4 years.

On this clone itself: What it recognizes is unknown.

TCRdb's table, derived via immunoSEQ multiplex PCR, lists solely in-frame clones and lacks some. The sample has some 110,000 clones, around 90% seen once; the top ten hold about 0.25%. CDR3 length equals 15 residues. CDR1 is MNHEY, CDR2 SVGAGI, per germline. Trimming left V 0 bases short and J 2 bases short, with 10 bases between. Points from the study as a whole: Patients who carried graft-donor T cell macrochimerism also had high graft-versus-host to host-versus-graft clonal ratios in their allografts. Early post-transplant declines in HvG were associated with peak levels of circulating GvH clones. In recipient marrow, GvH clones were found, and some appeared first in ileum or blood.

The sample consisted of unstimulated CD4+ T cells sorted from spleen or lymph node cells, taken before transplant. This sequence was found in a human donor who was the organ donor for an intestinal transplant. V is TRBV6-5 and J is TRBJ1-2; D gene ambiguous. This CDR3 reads CASSYSLGRNYGYTF. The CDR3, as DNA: TGTGCCAGCAGTTACTCTTTGGGTCGGAACTATGGCTACACCTTC.